This T cell receptor beta chain was captured by sequencing in a study of blood T cell repertoires in COVID-19. Study summary: The samples span acute and convalescent COVID-19 from the United States, Italy and Spain.

Source study methods: Reference gene primer amplification yielded estimated nucleated cell counts. Using immunoSEQ multiplex PCR, the repertoire was profiled, and TCRdb retains in-frame clones only, with some absent. V and J calls and clone size are those listed in that table; D and trimming were worked out from the DNA. The sample has more than 200,000 clones; roughly 82% are singletons. CDR1 MDHEN and CDR2 SYDVKM come from the germline V gene. Trimming removed 1 base at V and 6 bases at J, with 7 bases between. The CDR3 runs to 13 residues. The sequenced sample consisted of peripheral blood. The rearrangement uses TRBV28 and TRBJ1-5; D not resolved. The source is a woman aged 80 or over with active or convalescent COVID-19. CDR3 sequence reads: CASSLFKSQPQHF. The CDR3, as DNA: TGTGCCAGCAGTTTATTTAAGAGTCAGCCCCAGCATTTT.